The sequence of this T cell receptor beta chain was determined in a study of blood T cell repertoires in COVID-19. Looking at the study overall: The origin of the acute and convalescent COVID-19 samples was the United States, Italy and Spain. PBMCs, B-cell-depleted T cells, or T cells provided the cDNA or gDNA that made up the material.

Assay used: immunoSEQ multiplex PCR; TCRdb lists only in-frame clones, some missing. The sample has 60,000 to 80,000 clones; around 89% are singletons. J lost 7 bases, V lost 0 bases, and 3 bases had no gene match. This CDR3 spans 15 amino acids. Germline V CDR1 and CDR2: MGHRA, YSYEKL. This clonotype was obtained from a man aged 55 to 70 with acute or convalescent COVID-19. The V gene is TRBV4-1, the J gene TRBJ1-4; 9 nucleotides line up with TRBD1. The sample comprised peripheral blood. CDR3 loop: CASSQEGGQGEKLFF. The DNA of the CDR3 is TGCGCCAGCAGCCAAGAAGGGGGACAGGGTGAAAAACTGTTTTTT.